This entry features one TCR beta chain sequence. This clonotype is identified as medium-sized (0.01 to 0.1%). Its antigen remains undetermined. Base qualities are not provided; no much larger clone lies one nucleotide away. These reads were obtained on an Illumina HiSeq 1500. Through fastp at Q25 and MiXCR, TCRdb rebuilt clones from the public reads, retaining in-frame beta chains. Under each unique CDR3 protein, matching rows form one entry showing the most common genes and DNA. The sample table holds tens of thousands of distinct CDR3 sequences, of which 20% to 25% were seen once. The ten largest clones represent approximately 17% of the sample. The data were obtained in a study of T cell repertoires in cytomegalovirus infection (dated by TCRdb to the late 2010s). Broadly, across the study: Because public TCR beta signatures pointed to carriage of CMV infection together with the matching HLA type, the HLA type of each donor mattered for the analysis. What the work shows at the level of the full study, not this receptor alone: In the ex vivo response, HLA-C-restricted CMV-specific TCR beta clonotypes were dominant, and in two of eight donors the single most frequent clonotype came from this HLA-C-restricted group. Cumulative frequency of public TCR beta family members discriminated carriers of CMV infection plus the relevant HLA type in this cohort and an independent approximately 350-donor cohort.

The CDR3 runs 16 amino acids, cysteine and phenylalanine included. CDR3 DNA is the only sequence kept; it has 48 bases, read in frame from the first base. As encoded in the germline V gene (reference sequence), CDR1 is SGHNT while CDR2 is YYREEE. Trimming removed 2 bases from V and 5 bases from J; the gene matches leave 4 bases unexplained. The sequence was collected from a human donor in good health (CMV status not recorded). Some clones in this sample may be carry-over from other donors' samples. The sequencing sample was made of PBMCs, sequenced either directly or after in vitro stimulation (not recorded which). Here the chain combines TRBV5-4 and TRBJ2-2; TRBD2 agrees with 12 junctional bases. The base sequence is TGTGCCAGCAGCTTTGGACTAGCGGGATCAACCGGGGAGCTGTTTTTT. It specifies CASSFGLAGSTGELFF.